Listed here are 3 T cell receptor beta chains from one sample, sequenced in a study of CD8 T cells in Susac syndrome. An input of roughly 0.45 to 1 ug of RNA was subjected to reverse transcription using random hexamers. TCRdb reanalysed the immunoSEQ multiplex PCR reads using MiXCR and keeps one entry per CDR3 protein. The data hold approximately 260,000 distinct CDR3 sequences, with around 96% observed a single time. Sequencing was done on a sample of CD4+ T cells from PBMCs. Source of these receptors: a human donor with Susac syndrome.

The chain joins TRBV2 to TRBJ2-1; 12 bases are shared with TRBD1. Looked up from germline, CDR1 is SNHLY and CDR2 is FYNNEI. Losses at the gene ends were 6 bases for V and 8 bases for J; bases not matched to a gene: 5. The length of the CDR3 is 14 residues. CDR3 protein: CASRPGQGADEQFF. The DNA of the CDR3 is TGTGCCAGCAGACCGGGACAGGGGGCCGATGAGCAGTTCTTC.

Only one count was recorded for this clonotype. The gene calls are TRBV28 and TRBJ2-1; D possibly corresponds to TRBD2 (6 bases). CDR1 is MDHEN, CDR2 SYDVKM, per germline. The CDR3 loop spans 14 amino acids. Between the trimmed V and J ends, which lost 5 bases and 6 bases, there was a span of 14 bases. The CDR3 is CASSGGQGLNEQFF. For the CDR3, the DNA is TGTGCCAGCAGTGGAGGGCAGGGCCTCAATGAGCAGTTCTTC.

The chain employs TRBV4-1 and TRBJ1-1; no definite D call. Trimming left V 2 bases short and J 11 bases short, with 15 bases between. The CDR3 loop spans 13 amino acids. Per germline, CDR1 MGHRA and CDR2 YSYEKL. CDR3 nucleotides: TGCGCCAGCAGCCAATTGCCGCAGGAGAGGGCTTTCTTT. Translated: CASSQLPQERAFF.